The 26 T cell receptor beta chains below come from one sample, sequenced in a study of blood T cell repertoires in COVID-19. Only in-frame clones appear in the TCRdb table, and some are missing; sequencing was by immunoSEQ multiplex PCR. The sample has approximately 270,000 clones, approximately 85% seen once. The sequenced sample was PBMCs or T cells enriched from blood (not recorded which). The receptors were gathered from a woman in her twenties or thirties who had recovered from COVID-19.

This chain links TRBV12-3 or TRBV12-4 with TRBJ1-1, with TRBD1 matching 8 bases. Germline trimming cut 0 bases from V and 8 bases from J; bases unmatched to any gene: 2. CDR3 size: 13 residues. CDR3 sequence (DNA): TGTGCCAGCAGTTTAGCGGGACAGGCGGAAGCTTTCTTT. Residues: CASSLAGQAEAFF.

The CDR3 is CASSSAGTFYEQYF. The CDR3, as DNA: TGTGCCAGCAGCTCAGCGGGGACATTCTACGAGCAGTACTTC. V is TRBV11-2 and J is TRBJ2-7, with D perhaps matching TRBD2 (7 bases). This CDR3 has 14 residues. V was pared by 4 bases and J by 3 bases, with 13 bases between. Looked up from germline, CDR1 is SGHAT and CDR2 is FQNNGV. The complete variable domain, with remaining parts taken from reference TRBV11-2 and TRBJ2-7, reads EAGVAQSPRYKIIEKRQSVAFWCNPISGHATLYWYQQILGQGPKLLIQFQNNGVVDDSQLPKDRFSAERLKGVDSTLKIQPAKLEDSAVYLCASSSAGTFYEQYFGPGTRLTVT.

This sequence joins TRBV10-2 and TRBJ2-1; TRBD2 agrees at 9 bases. The CDR3 totals 17 residues. The ends lost 6 bases at V and 6 bases at J; junction bases unmatched: 15. Germline lookup yields CDR1 WSHSY and CDR2 SAAADI. CDR3 coding DNA: TGCGCCAGCAGATCCCTAGCGGGGTCAACTCGTGGCAATGAGCAGTTCTTC. It specifies CASRSLAGSTRGNEQFF.

This chain links TRBV4-1 with TRBJ2-7, with D unresolved. CDR1 and CDR2 from the germline V gene are MGHRA and YSYEKL. The CDR3 contains 15 residues. The V and J ends lost 1 base and 2 bases respectively, with 12 bases between them. The CDR3 here is CASSQVPQATYEQYF. Written as DNA, the CDR3 is TGCGCCAGCAGCCAAGTCCCCCAGGCGACCTACGAGCAGTACTTC.

The chain uses TRBV5-6 and TRBJ2-1; TRBD1 is a possible D gene (5 bases). Germline CDR1 SGHDT, CDR2 YYEEEE. The V gene lost 5 bases and the J gene lost 2 bases, with 20 bases spanning the gap. The CDR3 is made up of 17 amino acids. The CDR3 loop reads CASRPWGTAVPYNEQFF. CDR3 bases: TGTGCCAGCAGGCCCTGGGGCACGGCAGTCCCCTACAATGAGCAGTTCTTC. Together with reference TRBV5-6 and TRBJ2-1, the CDR3 gives the full variable domain: DAGVTQSPTHLIKTRGQQVTLRCSPKSGHDTVSWYQQALGQGPQFIFQYYEEEERQRGNFPDRFSGHQFPNYSSELNVNALLLGDSALYLCASRPWGTAVPYNEQFFGPGTRLTVL.

This chain uses TRBV6-2 or TRBV6-3 with TRBJ2-5; D unresolved. The CDR3 is 16 residues long. Germline-derived CDR1 and CDR2 are MNHEY and SVGEGT. The V end lost 1 base, the J end lost 0 bases, and 12 bases lay between the germline ends. CDR3 DNA sequence: TGTGCCAGCAGTTACTTTCCTCAGTGGTACCAAGAGACCCAGTACTTC. Translation gives CASSYFPQWYQETQYF.

J is TRBJ1-1 and V is TRBV29-1; D is ambiguous. Trimming left V 4 bases short and J 4 bases short, with 10 bases between. This CDR3 contains 12 residues. The germline gives CDR1 SQVTM, CDR2 ANQGSEA. The CDR3 protein is CSVVPGSTEAFF. The CDR3 DNA is TGCAGCGTTGTTCCGGGGTCCACTGAAGCTTTCTTT.

This chain uses TRBV27 with TRBJ2-5, with D maybe TRBD1 (6 bases). Trimming left V 7 bases short and J 1 base short, with 22 bases between. In germline, CDR1 is MNHEY, CDR2 SMNVEV (reference sequence). The length of the CDR3 is 17 residues. CDR3 residues: CASTSGTNFGSQETQYF. The CDR3 region has the DNA TGTGCCAGCACTTCCGGGACAAATTTCGGAAGCCAAGAGACCCAGTACTTC.

V is TRBV7-2 and J is TRBJ2-2; unclear D gene. The CDR3 has 17 residues. The V gene lost 4 bases and the J gene lost 0 bases, with 15 bases spanning the gap. Germline CDR1 is SGHTA and CDR2 is FQGNSA. In nucleotides, the CDR3 is TGTGCCAGCAGCTCCTCCTTCAGTACCGCGAACACCGGGGAGCTGTTTTTT. Translating gives CASSSSFSTANTGELFF.

CDR3 residues: CASRPQGRDTGELFF. DNA of the CDR3: TGTGCCAGCAGGCCACAGGGGCGGGACACCGGGGAGCTGTTTTTT. The chain carries TRBV2 and TRBJ2-2; 7 bases agree with TRBD1. Germline assignment: CDR1 SNHLY and CDR2 FYNNEI. V gave up 6 bases and J gave up 3 bases; unmatched junction bases: 7. The CDR3 contains 15 residues.

The V call is TRBV5-1, the J call TRBJ2-1; D is possibly TRBD2 (5 bases). The CDR3 is 13 amino acids. Germline values: CDR1 SGHRS, CDR2 YFSETQ. Trimming pared 7 bases from V and 0 bases from J, leaving 8 bases between. CDR3 DNA: TGCGCCAGCGTGGGGAGCTCCTACAATGAGCAGTTCTTC. Amino acid sequence: CASVGSSYNEQFF.

The CDR3 protein is CATSDPGLAGSYNEQFF. The CDR3 DNA reads TGTGCCACCAGTGACCCGGGACTAGCGGGATCCTACAATGAGCAGTTCTTC. The J gene is TRBJ2-1, the V gene TRBV24-1; 13 bases agree with TRBD2. The length of the CDR3 is 17 residues. Germline V lookup: CDR1 KGHDR, CDR2 SFDVKD. With V trimmed by 4 bases and J by 1 base, 3 bases remained unmatched.

The chain joins TRBV9 to TRBJ2-1, with D unresolved. V was trimmed by 0 bases and J by 15 bases, leaving 16 bases between them. The CDR3 is 13 residues long. The germline CDR1 and CDR2 sequences are SGDLS and YYNGEE. The CDR3 nucleotides read TGTGCCAGCAGCGTAGTTATCACAGCCCCGGCGTTCTTC. This sequence encodes CASSVVITAPAFF.

V gene TRBV25-1 combines with J gene TRBJ1-5; D gene uncertain. Germline-derived CDR1 and CDR2 are MGHDK and SYGVNS. The germline V and J ends were trimmed by 4 bases and 5 bases, with 6 bases remaining between them. This CDR3 region has 12 residues. CDR3 sequence: CASSGGDQPQHF. Written as DNA, the CDR3 is TGTGCCAGCAGTGGAGGTGATCAGCCCCAGCATTTT.

This chain connects TRBV19 to TRBJ1-1; TRBD1 matches 9 bases. CDR1 LNHDA and CDR2 SQIVND come from the germline V gene (reference sequence). CDR3 length: 15 amino acids. The V and J ends lost 7 bases and 4 bases, in that order; junction bases with no gene match: 10. The CDR3 DNA reads TGTGCCAGTACCTATGGGCGACAGGGGGGCACTGAAGCTTTCTTT. It is translated as CASTYGRQGGTEAFF.

V is TRBV7-2 and J is TRBJ1-2, with 7 bases fitting TRBD1. The CDR3 runs 16 residues. Looked up from germline, CDR1 is SGHTA and CDR2 is FQGNSA. Losses at the gene ends were 0 bases for V and 1 base for J; bases not matched to a gene: 5. CDR3 loop: CASSLAPGTVNYGYTF. The CDR3 DNA reads as TGTGCCAGCAGCTTAGCCCCCGGGACAGTTAACTATGGCTACACCTTC.

CDR3 amino acids: CASSLTGQNTDTQYF. In DNA, the CDR3 is TGTGCCAGCAGCTTAACAGGGCAAAATACAGATACGCAGTATTTT. V gene TRBV7-9 combines with J gene TRBJ2-3; perhaps TRBD1 as D (6 bases). The V gene lost 2 bases and the J gene lost 3 bases, with 12 bases spanning the gap. The CDR3 has 15 amino acids. CDR1 and CDR2 from the germline V gene are SEHNR and FQNEAQ (reference sequence).

The rearrangement uses TRBV7-8 and TRBJ1-3; possibly TRBD1 for D (5 bases). The germline V gene has CDR1 SGHVS and CDR2 FQNEAQ. This CDR3 spans 16 amino acids. The V end lost 1 base, the J end lost 4 bases, and 14 bases lay between the germline ends. The CDR3 loop is CASSLVIKDTGNTIYF. In nucleotides, the CDR3 is TGTGCCAGCAGCTTAGTTATAAAGGACACCGGAAACACCATATATTTT.

CDR3 DNA sequence: TGTGCCAGCGTCCGAAAGACCGGGGGGCGGAACTATGGCTACACCTTC. The encoded protein is CASVRKTGGRNYGYTF. The chain carries TRBV7-9 and TRBJ1-2; weak D call: TRBD1 (6 bases). V gave up 8 bases and J gave up 2 bases, with 21 bases separating them. The CDR3 spans 16 residues. Germline lookup yields CDR1 SEHNR and CDR2 FQNEAQ (reference sequence).

The sample holds one count of this clone. The chain links TRBV3-1 (or the pseudogene TRBV3-2) to TRBJ1-6; D is possibly TRBD1 (6 bases). This CDR3 has 15 amino acids. Germline CDR1 reads LGHDT; CDR2 reads YNNKEL (reference sequence). Trimming removed 0 bases at V and 7 bases at J, with 10 bases between. CDR3 in DNA: TGTGCCAGCAGCCAAGACACAGGGCAGAATTCACCCCTCCACTTT. Translated: CASSQDTGQNSPLHF.

The V gene is TRBV5-6, the J gene TRBJ1-6; D might be TRBD1 (6 bases). Germline CDR1 and CDR2: SGHDT and YYEEEE. The CDR3 has 16 amino acids. V lost 2 bases to trimming and J lost 2 bases, with 11 bases between them. This CDR3 is CASSLLQGPYNSPLHF. The DNA of the CDR3 is TGTGCCAGCAGCTTACTACAGGGTCCCTATAATTCACCCCTCCACTTT. Full variable domain (remainder filled in from reference TRBV5-6 and TRBJ1-6): DAGVTQSPTHLIKTRGQQVTLRCSPKSGHDTVSWYQQALGQGPQFIFQYYEEEERQRGNFPDRFSGHQFPNYSSELNVNALLLGDSALYLCASSLLQGPYNSPLHFGNGTRLTVT.

For the CDR3, the DNA is TGCGCCAGCAGCTTTATGACAGCCAATTCACCCCTCCACTTT. Protein product: CASSFMTANSPLHF. The chain combines TRBV5-1 with TRBJ1-6; perhaps TRBD1 as D (5 bases). The germline CDR1 and CDR2 sequences are SGHRS and YFSETQ. The CDR3 is 14 residues long. V gave up 2 bases and J gave up 7 bases, with 10 bases separating them.

The count of this clone is one. This chain connects TRBV2 to TRBJ2-1; 9 positions match TRBD2. V lost 3 bases, J lost 8 bases, and 14 bases stayed unmatched. Germline-derived CDR1 and CDR2 are SNHLY and FYNNEI. The CDR3 totals 17 residues. The CDR3 DNA sequence: TGTGCCAGCAGTGAGTCCCTTTCGATAGCGGGGGCCTATGAGCAGTTCTTC. Its translation is CASSESLSIAGAYEQFF.

This clone was recorded a few times. The rearrangement links TRBV11-2 to TRBJ2-7, with 10 positions matching TRBD1. This CDR3 contains 16 residues. Per germline, CDR1 SGHAT and CDR2 FQNNGV. Germline trimming cut 5 bases from V and 3 bases from J; bases unmatched to any gene: 10. The DNA for the CDR3 is TGTGCCAGCAGCCCCCTCGGGAGGACAGGGGGCTACGAGCAGTACTTC. It encodes CASSPLGRTGGYEQYF.

This clone was counted many times. The V call is TRBV28, the J call TRBJ2-7, with TRBD1 matching 9 bases. CDR3 length: 15 amino acids. The V gene end was trimmed by 7 bases and the J gene end by 4 bases; junction bases not matched to a gene: 11. Germline V gene sequence: CDR1 MDHEN, CDR2 SYDVKM. CDR3 sequence reads: CASTEPGTGTYEQYF. The DNA for the CDR3 is TGTGCCAGCACCGAGCCCGGGACAGGGACATACGAGCAGTACTTC.

The chain links TRBV19 to TRBJ1-2; D remains unclear. V lost 1 base to trimming and J lost 4 bases, with 7 bases between them. The germline CDR1 and CDR2 sequences are LNHDA and SQIVND (reference sequence). The CDR3 has 13 amino acids. Here the CDR3 DNA reads TGTGCCAGTAGTATAGGTCCGAGCTATGGCTACACCTTC. This gives the protein CASSIGPSYGYTF.